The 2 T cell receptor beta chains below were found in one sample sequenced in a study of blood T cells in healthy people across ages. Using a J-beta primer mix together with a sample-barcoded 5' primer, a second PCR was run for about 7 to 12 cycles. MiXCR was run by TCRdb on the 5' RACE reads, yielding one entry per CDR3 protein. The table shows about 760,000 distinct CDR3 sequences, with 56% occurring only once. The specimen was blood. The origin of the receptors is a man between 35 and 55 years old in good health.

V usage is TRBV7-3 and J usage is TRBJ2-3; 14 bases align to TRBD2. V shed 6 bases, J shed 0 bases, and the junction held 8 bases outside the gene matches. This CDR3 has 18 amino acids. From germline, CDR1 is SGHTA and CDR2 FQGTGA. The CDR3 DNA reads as TGTGCCAGCAGACCTGGGACTAGCGGGGGTCTTAGCACAGATACGCAGTATTTT. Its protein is CASRPGTSGGLSTDTQYF.

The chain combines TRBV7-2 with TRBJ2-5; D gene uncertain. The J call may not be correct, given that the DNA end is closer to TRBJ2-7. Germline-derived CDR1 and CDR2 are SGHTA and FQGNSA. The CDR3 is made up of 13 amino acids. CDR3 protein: CASSFSGRYEQYF. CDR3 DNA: TGTGCCAGCAGCTTTAGTGGGCGATACGAGCAGTACTTC.